This T cell receptor (beta chain) was identified during a study of T cells of healthy individuals (dated by TCRdb to between 2017 and 2018). Libraries were built with 5' RACE. TCRdb records Illumina MiSeq as the sequencer. TCRdb applied fastp at Q25 and MiXCR to the public reads, then kept only in-frame beta chains. Rows with one shared CDR3 protein collapse into an entry with the most common genes and DNA. For this sample there are about 53,000 distinct CDR3 sequences; roughly 14% appear just once. The ten largest clones add up to more than 15% of the sample. This clonotype showed up many times. Its antigen target is currently unknown. There are no base qualities to consult, and no much larger clone falls within one base. The source is a human donor in good health.

The CDR3: CASRPPGPKNIQYF. The nucleotide sequence reads as follows: TGTGCCAGCAGACCCCCGGGACCCAAAAACATTCAGTACTTC. The sequence is built from TRBV6-5 and TRBJ2-4, with the D call perhaps TRBD1 or TRBD2, each one matching 5 bases. Trimming takes 6 bases from V and 2 bases from J, and the germline ends sit 11 bases apart. Including the terminal cysteine and phenylalanine, the CDR3 comprises 14 residues. Only CDR3 DNA remains: 42 bases, in frame from the first base. From the germline V gene, CDR1 is MNHEY and CDR2 is SVGAGI.